The rows below give T cell receptor beta chains drawn from one sample of a study of T cell repertoires in cytomegalovirus infection. These receptors' antigens are unknown. TCRdb passed the reads through MiXCR, listing each CDR3 protein once. The sample includes hundreds of thousands of distinct CDR3 sequences, around a third seen only once; the top ten take 15% to 20%. The material was cultured PBMCs, obtained from culture after CMV antigen stimulation. The receptors stem from a human donor in good health (CMV status not recorded). Some clones in this sample may be carry-over from other donors' samples. The CDR3 runs from the conserved cysteine through the conserved F or W. Fields, in order: V gene, D gene, J gene, clone size, CDR3 protein, CDR3 DNA. A D gene is named only where the DNA matches it firmly. Clone size is given for some rows only: seen once, a few or many times, or a class if the clone is expanded.

TRBV7-8	TRBD2	TRBJ2-7	many	CASSLPGLADYEQYF	TGTGCCAGCAGCTTACCGGGACTAGCGGACTACGAGCAGTACTTC
TRBV6-1	NA	TRBJ1-2	few	CASRPPAGTYGYTF	TGTGCCAGCAGGCCCCCCGCAGGGACCTATGGCTACACCTTC
TRBV12-5	NA	TRBJ1-1	few	CASGSDRNTEAFF	TGTGCTAGTGGCTCCGACAGGAACACTGAAGCTTTCTTT
TRBV6-1	NA	TRBJ2-3	NA	CASSEATDNGYF	TGTGCCAGCAGTGAAGCGACGGACAACGGATATTTT
TRBV29-1	TRBD2	TRBJ2-1	few	CSVEALAREGDEQFF	TGCAGCGTTGAAGCTTTGGCTCGGGAGGGGGATGAGCAGTTCTTC
TRBV6-1	TRBD1	TRBJ1-1	NA	CASSVRQGIDTEAFF	TGTGCCAGCAGTGTTCGACAGGGAATTGACACTGAAGCTTTCTTT
TRBV27	NA	TRBJ2-3	few	CASRTLGRVDTQYF	TGTGCCAGCCGAACCCTCGGCCGAGTGGATACGCAGTATTTT
TRBV11-2	NA	TRBJ2-1	few	CASSVQGGVPYNEQFF	TGTGCCAGCAGCGTACAAGGGGGGGTCCCCTACAATGAGCAGTTCTTC
TRBV10-3	TRBD2	TRBJ2-3	NA	CAISESVAGGNTDTQYF	TGTGCCATCAGTGAGTCCGTAGCGGGAGGCAACACAGATACGCAGTATTTT
TRBV10-3	TRBD1	TRBJ1-6	NA	CAISESEQGNSPLHF	TGTGCCATCAGTGAGTCCGAACAGGGGAATTCACCCCTCCACTTT
TRBV6-1	NA	TRBJ1-2	NA	CASSESLRGDLKGYTF	TGTGCCAGCAGTGAATCTTTGAGGGGGGACCTAAAGGGCTACACCTTC
TRBV12-3/TRBV12-4	NA	TRBJ2-6	NA	CASSPEGRTSGANVLTF	TGTGCCAGCAGTCCCGAAGGGAGAACCTCTGGGGCCAACGTCCTGACTTTC
TRBV10-3	TRBD1	TRBJ2-7	few	CAISDRDRSYEQYF	TGTGCCATCAGTGACCGGGACAGATCCTACGAGCAGTACTTC
TRBV5-1	NA	TRBJ2-7	NA	CASSFGFRERPEQYF	TGCGCCAGCAGCTTCGGGTTCCGGGAAAGGCCCGAGCAGTACTTC
TRBV12-3/TRBV12-4	TRBD2	TRBJ2-3	many	CASSQGTSGRSTDTQYF	TGTGCCAGCAGTCAGGGGACTAGCGGGAGGAGCACAGATACGCAGTATTTT
TRBV20-1	NA	TRBJ2-3	NA	CSSGDSTDTQYF	TGCAGTTCGGGGGACTCCACAGATACGCAGTATTTT
TRBV7-6	NA	TRBJ2-5	few	CASSKTGERETQYF	TGTGCCAGCAGCAAAACGGGGGAGAGGGAGACCCAGTACTTC
TRBV19	NA	TRBJ2-7	few	CASSPRGRAYEQYF	TGTGCCAGTAGTCCCAGAGGCAGGGCCTACGAGCAGTACTTC
TRBV7-9	TRBD1	TRBJ2-7	few	CASSRGTGAYEQYF	TGTGCCAGCAGCCGCGGGACAGGGGCCTACGAGCAGTACTTC
TRBV6-2/TRBV6-3	TRBD1	TRBJ2-7	NA	CASSQTGGIYEQYF	TGTGCCAGCAGTCAGACAGGGGGCATCTACGAGCAGTACTTC
TRBV27	NA	TRBJ1-4	few	CASSFGSGVTRGEKLFF	TGTGCCAGCAGTTTTGGGAGTGGGGTAACCCGCGGGGAAAAACTGTTTTTT
TRBV7-9	TRBD1	TRBJ2-6	NA	CASSSGTGNSGANVLTF	TGTGCCAGCAGCTCCGGGACAGGCAACTCTGGGGCCAACGTCCTGACTTTC
TRBV7-2	NA	TRBJ2-2	NA	CASSSFSRGGGELFF	TGTGCCAGCAGCTCTTTCTCCCGGGGCGGCGGGGAGCTGTTTTTT
TRBV20-1	TRBD2	TRBJ2-1	few	CSAEKAGGPPNEQFF	TGCAGTGCTGAAAAAGCGGGAGGGCCCCCCAATGAGCAGTTCTTC
TRBV7-6	NA	TRBJ2-7	many	CASSLGRETGEQYF	TGTGCCAGCAGCTTAGGCCGCGAAACTGGCGAGCAGTACTTC
TRBV11-2	NA	TRBJ2-1	NA	CASSLRQTDNEQFF	TGTGCCAGCAGCTTGCGGCAGACAGACAATGAGCAGTTCTTC
TRBV7-2	TRBD1	TRBJ2-5	many	CASSTQGQGGETQYF	TGTGCCAGCAGCACCCAGGGACAGGGGGGTGAGACCCAGTACTTC
TRBV2	TRBD2	TRBJ2-1	few	CASSERTSSYNEQFF	TGTGCCAGCAGTGAGCGGACTAGCTCCTACAATGAGCAGTTCTTC
TRBV7-9	NA	TRBJ1-4	NA	CASSLGVDVNEKLFF	TGTGCCAGCAGCCTCGGCGTGGACGTCAATGAAAAACTGTTTTTT
TRBV7-2	NA	TRBJ2-2	NA	CASSFLLGTGELFF	TGTGCCAGCAGCTTCCTTTTGGGAACCGGGGAGCTGTTTTTT
TRBV20-1	NA	TRBJ2-5	few	CSAISGTQETQYF	TGCAGTGCTATTTCAGGGACCCAAGAGACCCAGTACTTC
TRBV11-2	NA	TRBJ2-3	NA	CASSWLTRSSTDTQYF	TGTGCCAGCAGCTGGCTCACTAGGTCTAGCACAGATACGCAGTATTTT
TRBV6-2/TRBV6-3	NA	TRBJ2-5	NA	CASSYSMTGRETQYF	TGTGCCAGCAGTTACTCGATGACAGGTCGAGAGACCCAGTACTTC
TRBV19	NA	TRBJ1-5	NA	CASSILRGGQPQHF	TGTGCCAGTAGTATCCTCAGGGGCGGTCAGCCCCAGCATTTT
TRBV7-2	NA	TRBJ2-7	NA	CANSLGPTYEQYF	TGTGCCAACAGCCTGGGTCCGACGTACGAGCAGTACTTC
TRBV6-6	TRBD2	TRBJ2-3	NA	CASSSGLAGAGDTQYF	TGTGCCAGCAGTTCGGGACTAGCGGGGGCGGGAGATACGCAGTATTTT
TRBV6-1	NA	TRBJ1-5	NA	CASSGSQARNQPQHF	TGTGCCAGCAGTGGATCCCAGGCCCGAAATCAGCCCCAGCATTTT
TRBV10-3	NA	TRBJ2-7	NA	CAISESGGLSSYEQYF	TGTGCCATCAGTGAGTCGGGCGGGTTGAGCTCCTACGAGCAGTACTTC
TRBV11-1	TRBD1	TRBJ1-2	NA	CASSPTGVDGYTF	TGTGCCAGCAGCCCGACAGGGGTTGATGGCTACACCTTC
TRBV28	NA	TRBJ2-5	NA	CASIPSRPGHEQETQYF	TGTGCCAGCATTCCGTCCCGACCGGGACACGAACAAGAGACCCAGTACTTC
TRBV27	TRBD2	TRBJ2-1	NA	CASSLSIGGGNEQFF	TGTGCCAGCAGTTTATCGATCGGGGGGGGGAATGAGCAGTTCTTC
TRBV20-1	NA	TRBJ2-7	NA	CSARAHTGDPYEQYF	TGCAGTGCTAGGGCACATACCGGGGATCCCTACGAGCAGTACTTC
TRBV2	NA	TRBJ2-2	NA	CASSEQGGRNTGELFF	TGTGCCAGCAGTGAACAGGGTGGGAGAAACACCGGGGAGCTGTTTTTT
TRBV7-9	TRBD2	TRBJ2-3	NA	CASSGSFVSGTSRDTQYF	TGTGCCAGCAGCGGATCCTTCGTTTCCGGGACTAGCAGAGATACGCAGTATTTT
TRBV2	NA	TRBJ2-1	NA	CASSDRAPTYNEQFF	TGTGCCAGCAGTGATCGGGCCCCCACCTACAATGAGCAGTTCTTC
TRBV20-1	TRBD1	TRBJ1-4	NA	CSARGDRVEKLFF	TGCAGTGCTAGGGGGGACAGGGTTGAAAAACTGTTTTTT
TRBV10-3	NA	TRBJ1-4	few	CAISDTGAGDGLFF	TGTGCCATCAGTGACACGGGAGCCGGCGATGGACTGTTTTTT
TRBV27	TRBD2	TRBJ2-3	NA	CASSQGGTSGPPAQGDTQYF	TGTGCCAGCAGTCAGGGGGGGACTAGCGGGCCCCCAGCGCAGGGAGATACGCAGTATTTT
TRBV7-9	NA	TRBJ2-1	few	CASSLRSIASDEQFF	TGTGCCAGCAGCTTACGTTCCATAGCGAGCGATGAGCAGTTCTTC
TRBV20-1	NA	TRBJ1-6	few	CSARVAGGLPPLHF	TGCAGTGCTAGGGTAGCCGGAGGCCTTCCACCCCTCCACTTT
TRBV4-1	NA	TRBJ2-3	many	CASSQEGRGATDTQYF	TGCGCCAGCAGCCAAGAGGGCAGGGGAGCTACAGATACGCAGTATTTT
TRBV6-5	NA	TRBJ1-1	few	CASSYEAENTEAFF	TGTGCCAGCAGTTACGAGGCTGAGAACACTGAAGCTTTCTTT
TRBV7-2	NA	TRBJ1-1	many	CASSLVGSMGTEAFF	TGTGCCAGCAGCTTAGTAGGTAGTATGGGCACTGAAGCTTTCTTT
TRBV28	NA	TRBJ2-7	NA	CASSLGTEGSYEQYF	TGTGCCAGCAGTTTAGGTACCGAGGGCTCCTACGAGCAGTACTTC
TRBV6-5	TRBD2	TRBJ2-7	NA	CASSATSAGSYEQYF	TGTGCCAGCAGCGCGACTAGCGCGGGATCCTACGAGCAGTACTTC
TRBV11-2	NA	TRBJ2-1	NA	CASGLILVSEQFF	TGTGCCAGCGGATTGATTCTCGTTAGTGAGCAGTTCTTC
TRBV7-8	NA	TRBJ2-2	NA	CASSSRAPPGELFF	TGTGCCAGCAGCTCTAGGGCCCCTCCCGGGGAGCTGTTTTTT
TRBV7-2	TRBD1	TRBJ1-1	NA	CASSPRTGNEAFF	TGTGCCAGCAGCCCACGGACAGGGAATGAAGCTTTCTTT
TRBV2	NA	TRBJ2-7	few	CASSPQGMGYEQYF	TGTGCCAGCAGTCCCCAGGGGATGGGGTACGAGCAGTACTTC
TRBV7-9	TRBD1	TRBJ2-1	few	CASSLALGRGHEQFF	TGTGCCAGCAGCTTAGCGCTGGGCAGGGGGCATGAGCAGTTCTTC